This is a list of T cell receptor beta chains from one sample in a study of T cell changes during pregnancy in multiple sclerosis. Method: immunoSEQ multiplex PCR; TCRdb's copy keeps in-frame clones and lacks some. The table records 40,000 to 55,000 clones, approximately 91% of them present only once. The specimen was CD4+ T cells from peripheral blood mononuclear cells, collected after pregnancy. All receptors come from a female donor in good health, enrolled as a control in a pregnancy study. The CDR3 runs from the conserved cysteine through the conserved F or W. The D gene is left open where the match is weak. The size entry is marked missing in some rows and otherwise reads once, few, many or a size class.

V gene,D gene,J gene,clone size,CDR3 protein,CDR3 DNA
TRBV9,TRBD2,TRBJ2-5,NA,CASSVGGGAETQYF,TGTGCCAGCAGCGTAGGGGGAGGGGCAGAGACCCAGTACTTC
TRBV25-1,NA,TRBJ2-1,NA,CASSERRGPDNEQFF,TGTGCCAGCAGCGAACGACGCGGTCCCGACAATGAGCAGTTCTTC
TRBV2,NA,TRBJ2-5,few,CASAGQTQETQYF,TGTGCCAGCGCGGGACAGACTCAAGAGACCCAGTACTTC
TRBV27,TRBD1,TRBJ1-6,NA,CASTRTGGNSPLHF,TGTGCCAGCACCCGGACAGGGGGTAATTCACCCCTCCACTTT
TRBV6-5,TRBD2,TRBJ2-5,once,CASSYRGVGGETQYF,TGTGCCAGCAGTTACCGGGGGGTTGGGGGAGAGACCCAGTACTTC
TRBV5-1,NA,TRBJ2-2,NA,CASSLGQAGELFF,TGCGCCAGCAGCTTAGGACAAGCCGGGGAGCTGTTTTTT
TRBV4-1,TRBD1,TRBJ1-1,NA,CASSQGGQRSIMNTEAFF,TGCGCCAGCAGCCAGGGGGGACAGAGATCAATCATGAACACTGAAGCTTTCTTT
TRBV5-4,NA,TRBJ1-2,NA,CASSSTQDNPDYTF,TGTGCCAGCAGCTCCACACAGGACAACCCTGACTACACCTTC
TRBV15,NA,TRBJ2-5,NA,CATSRDVARGETQYF,TGTGCCACCAGCAGAGATGTGGCACGCGGAGAGACCCAGTACTTC
TRBV15,NA,TRBJ2-5,once,CATSRYGQRETQYF,TGTGCCACCAGCAGGTACGGACAAAGAGAGACCCAGTACTTC
TRBV7-9,TRBD2,TRBJ2-1,NA,CASSLVRWEGRSYNEQFF,TGTGCCAGCAGCTTAGTGAGGTGGGAGGGGCGCTCCTACAATGAGCAGTTCTTC
TRBV28,NA,TRBJ1-1,once,CASSRLRGSAEAFF,TGTGCCAGCAGTCGACTCCGGGGGAGCGCTGAAGCTTTCTTT
TRBV7-8,NA,TRBJ2-1,NA,CASSLAAYNEQFF,TGTGCCAGCAGCTTAGCGGCTTACAATGAGCAGTTCTTC
TRBV5-6,TRBD2,TRBJ2-3,NA,CASSLPGGPLNTQYF,TGTGCCAGCAGCTTACCGGGAGGCCCGTTGAATACGCAGTATTTT
TRBV28,TRBD1,TRBJ1-2,NA,CASRLTQGAGSYGYTF,TGTGCCAGCAGGCTAACTCAGGGGGCGGGCAGCTATGGCTACACCTTC
TRBV7-2,TRBD1,TRBJ1-6,once,CASSYDRGNSPLHF,TGTGCCAGCAGCTATGACAGGGGTAATTCACCCCTCCACTTT
TRBV2,TRBD1,TRBJ2-5,NA,CASGRDSQETQYF,TGTGCCAGCGGCCGGGACAGCCAAGAGACCCAGTACTTC
TRBV5-1,TRBD1,TRBJ2-1,NA,CASSSQGDHNEQFF,TGCGCCAGCAGCTCCCAGGGGGACCACAATGAGCAGTTCTTC
TRBV6-1,TRBD2,TRBJ2-1,NA,CASNPLSGGNNEQFF,TGTGCCAGCAATCCACTTAGCGGGGGGAACAATGAGCAGTTCTTC
TRBV7-6,TRBD2,TRBJ2-7,NA,CASSLGTSGSLHEQYF,TGTGCCAGCAGCTTGGGGACTAGCGGGAGTCTTCACGAGCAGTACTTC
TRBV9,NA,TRBJ1-6,NA,CASSASGENSPLHF,TGTGCCAGCAGCGCATCGGGAGAGAATTCACCCCTCCACTTT
TRBV11-2,NA,TRBJ2-1,NA,CASSLELVRVSYNEQFF,TGTGCCAGCAGCTTAGAGCTAGTCCGCGTCTCCTACAATGAGCAGTTCTTC
TRBV6-1,TRBD1,TRBJ2-7,NA,CASSVHGTGAYEQYF,TGTGCCAGCAGTGTCCACGGGACAGGGGCCTACGAGCAGTACTTC
TRBV5-4,TRBD2,TRBJ2-7,once,CASSSAGTYEQYF,TGTGCCAGCAGCTCAGCGGGAACCTACGAGCAGTACTTC
TRBV5-1,TRBD1,TRBJ2-4,NA,CASSPSGQGDIQYF,TGCGCCAGCAGCCCATCGGGACAGGGGGACATTCAGTACTTC
TRBV28,TRBD1,TRBJ2-3,NA,CASRRDRGSTDTQYF,TGTGCCAGCAGACGGGACAGGGGTTCCACAGATACGCAGTATTTT
TRBV5-6,NA,TRBJ1-4,NA,CASSLKDGARDEKLFF,TGTGCCAGCAGCTTAAAGGATGGGGCCCGGGATGAAAAACTGTTTTTT
TRBV18,NA,TRBJ2-1,NA,CASSPEQGNEQFF,TGTGCCAGCTCACCGGAACAGGGAAATGAGCAGTTCTTC
TRBV29-1,TRBD1,TRBJ2-7,NA,CSGGQIYEQYF,TGCAGCGGGGGACAGATCTACGAGCAGTACTTC
TRBV7-9,NA,TRBJ2-2,once,CASSSPPAEDTGELFF,TGTGCCAGCAGCTCGCCCCCGGCCGAGGACACCGGGGAGCTGTTTTTT
TRBV7-2,NA,TRBJ1-2,NA,CASSPYGYGYTF,TGTGCCAGCAGCCCGTACGGGTATGGCTACACCTTC
TRBV6-5,NA,TRBJ2-5,NA,CASTRQLWETQYF,TGTGCCAGCACTAGACAGCTGTGGGAGACCCAGTACTTC
TRBV10-3,NA,TRBJ1-5,NA,CAIKRDYNQPQHF,TGTGCCATCAAGCGGGACTACAATCAGCCCCAGCATTTT